A selection of T cell receptor beta chains follows, all from one sample in a study of blood T cell repertoires in COVID-19. The protocol was immunoSEQ multiplex PCR, while the TCRdb copy is restricted to in-frame clones and leaves out a portion. The sample lists about 320,000 clones, 85% occurring once. The sequenced sample consisted of PBMCs or T cells enriched from blood (not recorded which). These TCRs come from a woman aged 30 to 39 who had been exposed to COVID-19. The CDR3 runs from the conserved cysteine through the conserved F or W. Fields, in order: D gene, J gene, V gene, CDR3 DNA, CDR3 protein. The D gene is left open where the match is weak.

d_gene: TRBD1
j_gene: TRBJ2-1
v_gene: TRBV7-9
CDR3nt: TGTGCCAGCAGGATGGGGACAGGCTCACACAATGAGCAGTTCTTC
CDR3aa: CASRMGTGSHNEQFF

d_gene: -
j_gene: TRBJ1-2
v_gene: TRBV12-3/TRBV12-4
CDR3nt: TGTGCCAGCAGTTTTCGGGGGGACCGTGGCTACACCTTC
CDR3aa: CASSFRGDRGYTF

d_gene: -
j_gene: TRBJ1-2
v_gene: TRBV6-2/TRBV6-3
CDR3nt: TGTGCCAGCAGTTACTCGACGGGTTCAGGGTACTATGGCTACACCTTC
CDR3aa: CASSYSTGSGYYGYTF

d_gene: TRBD1
j_gene: TRBJ1-1
v_gene: TRBV27
CDR3nt: TGTGCCAGCAGGGGGACAGGGAACACTGAAGCTTTCTTT
CDR3aa: CASRGTGNTEAFF

d_gene: TRBD1
j_gene: TRBJ1-1
v_gene: TRBV6-5
CDR3nt: TGTGCCAGCAGTCCCACGACAGGGGGTAACACTGAAGCTTTCTTT
CDR3aa: CASSPTTGGNTEAFF

d_gene: TRBD2
j_gene: TRBJ2-7
v_gene: TRBV20-1
CDR3nt: TGCAGTGCTAGTTCAATCCAGAAGTTTCCGGGACTAGCGGAGGATGGGCAGTACTTC
CDR3aa: CSASSIQKFPGLAEDGQYF

d_gene: -
j_gene: TRBJ1-4
v_gene: TRBV5-1
CDR3nt: TGCGCCAGCAGCTACGGGGTGGGTAATGAAAAACTGTTTTTT
CDR3aa: CASSYGVGNEKLFF

d_gene: TRBD1
j_gene: TRBJ1-2
v_gene: TRBV5-1
CDR3nt: TGCGCCAGCAGCCAGGACAGGAACTATGGCTACACCTTC
CDR3aa: CASSQDRNYGYTF

d_gene: -
j_gene: TRBJ1-5
v_gene: TRBV30
CDR3nt: TGTGCCTGGAGTGTACAGGTAGATCAGCCCCAGCATTTT
CDR3aa: CAWSVQVDQPQHF

d_gene: -
j_gene: TRBJ2-3
v_gene: TRBV2
CDR3nt: TGTGCCAGCAGTGAGGCGGGATTGGGGGTAGATACGCAGTATTTT
CDR3aa: CASSEAGLGVDTQYF